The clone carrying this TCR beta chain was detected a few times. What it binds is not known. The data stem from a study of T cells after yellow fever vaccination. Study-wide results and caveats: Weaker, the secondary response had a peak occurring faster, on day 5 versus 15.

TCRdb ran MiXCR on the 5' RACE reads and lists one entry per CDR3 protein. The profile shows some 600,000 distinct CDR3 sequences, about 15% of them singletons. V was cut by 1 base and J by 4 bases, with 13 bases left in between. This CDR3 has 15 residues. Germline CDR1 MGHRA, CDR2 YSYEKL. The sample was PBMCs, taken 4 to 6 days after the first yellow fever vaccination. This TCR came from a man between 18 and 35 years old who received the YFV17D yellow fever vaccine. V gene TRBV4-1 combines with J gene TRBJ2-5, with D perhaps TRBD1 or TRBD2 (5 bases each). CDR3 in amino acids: CASSQGYTGGETQYF. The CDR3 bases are TGCGCCAGCAGCCAAGGTTATACTGGGGGAGAGACCCAGTACTTC.